This is a list of T cell receptor beta chains from one sample in a study of Graves' ophthalmopathy and Graves' hyperthyroidism. One entry per CDR3 protein, called by TCRdb with MiXCR from the multiplex PCR reads. The sample carries 650,000 to 900,000 distinct CDR3 sequences, roughly 40% recorded once. Material: peripheral blood. These receptors came from an adult man with Graves' ophthalmopathy. Each CDR3 is given with its conserved first and last residue. The D gene is left open where the match is weak. Rows give clone size only sometimes, using once, few, many, or a class for an expanded clone.

V gene,J gene,D gene,clone size,CDR3 DNA,CDR3 protein
TRBV14,TRBJ2-7,.,.,TGTGCCAGCAGTGAGAGGACCGACTCCTACGAGCAGTACTTC,CASSERTDSYEQYF
TRBV29-1,TRBJ2-7,TRBD2,many,TGCAGCGTTGGTTCTGCTAGCGGGAGGACCTACGAGCAGTACTTC,CSVGSASGRTYEQYF
TRBV7-9,TRBJ2-7,.,.,TGTGCCAGCAGCTTAGGGGGGGGGCCAGGAGATGAGCAGTACTTC,CASSLGGGPGDEQYF
TRBV10-3,TRBJ1-1,.,many,TGTGCCATCGAGGGGAACACTGAAGCTTTCTTT,CAIEGNTEAFF
TRBV7-9,TRBJ2-5,.,many,TGTGCCAGCAGCCCCGGTAGGCAGGAGGTCTATCAAGAGACCCAGTACTTC,CASSPGRQEVYQETQYF
TRBV4-1,TRBJ2-7,TRBD2,.,TGCGCCAGCAGCCAAGGGGGACCTAGCGGGAAATACGAGCAGTACTTC,CASSQGGPSGKYEQYF
TRBV24-1,TRBJ1-5,TRBD1,few,TGTGCCAGCAGTTTAAGACAGGGGATCGGTCAGCCCCAGCATTTT,CASSLRQGIGQPQHF
TRBV29-1,TRBJ2-4,TRBD2,.,TGCAGCGTTACGGGACTAGCGGGAGGGCCCAGGGACATTCAGTACTTC,CSVTGLAGGPRDIQYF
TRBV7-2,TRBJ1-5,.,.,TGTGCCAGCAGCCGCAAGGGGGGGGGGGCGCTTGGCAATCAGCCCCAGCATTTT,CASSRKGGGALGNQPQHF
TRBV11-2,TRBJ2-7,TRBD1,few,TGTGCCAGCAGCCCGAGATTAGGACAGGGGGACGAGCAGTACTTC,CASSPRLGQGDEQYF
TRBV20-1,TRBJ2-7,TRBD2,few,TGCAGTGCTACCGGGACTAGCCCTACCTACGAGCAGTACTTC,CSATGTSPTYEQYF
TRBV15,TRBJ2-5,TRBD2,.,TGTGCCACCAGCAGTAGCGGGAATGGGGGTCTTGAGACCCAGTACTTC,CATSSSGNGGLETQYF
TRBV25-1,TRBJ1-1,TRBD1,.,TGTGCCAGCGCCAGGGGGGAGAAAAACACTGAAGCTTTCTTT,CASARGEKNTEAFF
TRBV9,TRBJ2-5,TRBD1,.,TGTGCCAGCTCACCACCGGGACAGGCAGAGACCCAGTACTTC,CASSPPGQAETQYF
TRBV7-8,TRBJ1-1,.,.,TGTGCCAGCAGTGAGACAGCTTGGATAGACACTGAAGTTTTCTTT,CASSETAWIDTEVFF
TRBV6-1,TRBJ2-7,.,few,TGTGCCAGCAGTTCCGAAGCGACGGCCTACGAGCAGTACTTC,CASSSEATAYEQYF
TRBV6-1,TRBJ1-4,TRBD1,.,TGTGCCAGCAGTGGCTCACAGGGGATTCATGAAAAACTGTTTTTT,CASSGSQGIHEKLFF
TRBV25-1,TRBJ1-5,TRBD1,.,TGTGCCAGCATTACACTACGCGGGACAGGGAATCAGCCCCAGCATTTT,CASITLRGTGNQPQHF
TRBV25-1,TRBJ2-2,TRBD2,.,TGTGCCAGCAGCGGACTAGCGGGTAGGGCTAGCGGGGGGCTGTTTTTT,CASSGLAGRASGGLFF
TRBV29-1,TRBJ1-1,TRBD1,.,TGCAGCGTTGACAGGGGCAGGGGGGTACCGGCTGAAGCTTTCTTT,CSVDRGRGVPAEAFF
TRBV10-3,TRBJ2-7,.,.,TGTGCCAGCAGCCGGGGGGGTCGGACAGGTAGCTCCTACGAGCAGTACTTC,CASSRGGRTGSSYEQYF
TRBV10-1,TRBJ2-7,.,many,TGCGCCAGCAGTGATTACCTATCCTCCGAGCAGTACTTC,CASSDYLSSEQYF
TRBV9,TRBJ1-6,.,.,TGTGCCAGCTACAGCCTTCTGGGTGATTCACCCCTCCACTTT,CASYSLLGDSPLHF
TRBV10-2,TRBJ1-6,.,.,TGTGCCAGCAGAGGAAACCGGGACCTCTACTATAATTCACCCCTCCACTTT,CASRGNRDLYYNSPLHF
TRBV9,TRBJ1-1,.,.,TGTGCCAGCAGCCCCCTTTCTGGGTATACTGAAGCTTTCTTT,CASSPLSGYTEAFF
TRBV5-1,TRBJ2-5,TRBD2,few,TGCGCCAGCAGCTCTGGGACTAGCGGGAGAGAAGAGACCCAGTACTTC,CASSSGTSGREETQYF
TRBV11-2,TRBJ2-7,.,.,TGTGCCAGCAGCTTAGGATTTGACAACTACGAGCAGTACTTC,CASSLGFDNYEQYF
TRBV15,TRBJ1-4,TRBD1,.,TGTGCCACCGGGGGGACAGGGCTCGGTGAAAAACTGTTTTTT,CATGGTGLGEKLFF
TRBV20-1,TRBJ1-2,.,.,TGCAGTGCTACGGGACTCGATCAAGTCTACACCTTC,CSATGLDQVYTF
TRBV25-1,TRBJ2-2,TRBD2,.,TGTGCCACCAGTGATTGGGCCCTAGCGGGGAATCTGAAGAACACCGGGGAGCTGTTTTTT,CATSDWALAGNLKNTGELFF
TRBV7-2,TRBJ2-5,TRBD2,few,TGTGCCAGCAGCTTTCGCGGGAGTTATGAGACCCAGTACTTC,CASSFRGSYETQYF
TRBV11-2,TRBJ2-7,TRBD1,.,TGTGCCAGCAGCGGACAGGGTTCCCGGTACGAGCAGTACTTC,CASSGQGSRYEQYF
TRBV2,TRBJ2-7,.,.,TGTGCCAGCAGTGGAGGGGCTGGCAGGACGTTGACCTACGAGCAGTACTTC,CASSGGAGRTLTYEQYF
TRBV2,TRBJ2-1,TRBD1,.,TGTGCCAGCAGCTCCCGGACAGGGTCGGGTCCTTTGACCAATGAGCAGTTCTTC,CASSSRTGSGPLTNEQFF
TRBV6-5,TRBJ2-7,.,.,TGTGCCAGCAGCGCCGGGACACTCAACCCCTACGAGCAGTACTTC,CASSAGTLNPYEQYF
TRBV6-5,TRBJ2-5,.,.,TGTGCCAGCAGTGGAGGGACACAAGAGACCCAGTACTTC,CASSGGTQETQYF
TRBV20-1,TRBJ2-7,.,.,TGTAGTGCTTCTAGAAGGCAGGGCGAGCAGTACTTC,CSASRRQGEQYF
TRBV29-1,TRBJ1-4,TRBD1,.,TGCAGCCCTCTGGCAGGGGGTGAAAAACTGTTTTTT,CSPLAGGEKLFF
TRBV2,TRBJ2-6,.,.,TGTGCCAGCAGTGACAGGGACTACGTCCTGACTTTC,CASSDRDYVLTF
TRBV12-3/TRBV12-4,TRBJ1-2,TRBD1,.,TGTGCCAGCAGTAGATGGGACAGGGGGTATGGCTACACCTTC,CASSRWDRGYGYTF
TRBV6-1,TRBJ1-2,TRBD1,few,TGTGCCAGTCGAACCGGGACAGCCAACTATGGCTACACCTTC,CASRTGTANYGYTF
TRBV7-9,TRBJ2-6,.,.,TGTGCCAGCAGCTCACCCGGGACCCCTGGGGCCAACGTCCTGACTTTC,CASSSPGTPGANVLTF
TRBV7-2,TRBJ1-1,.,.,TGTGCCAGCAGCTTGCCCGAGTACAGGGAGAGTGAAGCTTTCTTT,CASSLPEYRESEAFF
TRBV7-3,TRBJ1-1,.,.,TGTGCCAGCAGCTCGATCCCCAGAGGGCCGAGATTGGCTTTCTTT,CASSSIPRGPRLAFF
TRBV25-1,TRBJ1-6,.,.,TGTGCCGTCAGGGGAGGTTCACCCCTCCACTTT,CAVRGGSPLHF